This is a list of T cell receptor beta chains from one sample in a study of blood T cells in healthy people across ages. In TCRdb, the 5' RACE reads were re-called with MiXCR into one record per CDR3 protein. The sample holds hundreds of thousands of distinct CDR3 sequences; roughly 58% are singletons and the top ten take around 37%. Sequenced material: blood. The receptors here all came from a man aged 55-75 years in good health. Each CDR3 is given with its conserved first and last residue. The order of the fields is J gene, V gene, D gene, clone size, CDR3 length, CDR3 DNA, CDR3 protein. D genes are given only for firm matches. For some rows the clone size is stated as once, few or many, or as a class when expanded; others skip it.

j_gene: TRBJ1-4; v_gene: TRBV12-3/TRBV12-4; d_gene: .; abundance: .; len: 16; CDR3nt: TGTGCCAGCAGTCTCTCCGGCAGGGCAGGTAGTGAAAAACTGTTTTTT; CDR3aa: CASSLSGRAGSEKLFF
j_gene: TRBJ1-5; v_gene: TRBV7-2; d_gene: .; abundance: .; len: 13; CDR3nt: TGTGCCAGCAGCACCTCCAGGGATCAGCCCCAGCATTTT; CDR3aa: CASSTSRDQPQHF
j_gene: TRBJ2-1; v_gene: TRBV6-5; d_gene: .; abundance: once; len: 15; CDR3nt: TGTGCCAGCAGTAAACAGCCTTCTACCTACAATGAGCAGTTCTTC; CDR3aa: CASSKQPSTYNEQFF
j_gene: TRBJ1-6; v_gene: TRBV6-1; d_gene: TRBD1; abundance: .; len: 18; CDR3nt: TGTGCCAGCAGTGAAGGGGGCCGAATGACAGGGTATAATTCACCCCTCCACTTT; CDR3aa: CASSEGGRMTGYNSPLHF
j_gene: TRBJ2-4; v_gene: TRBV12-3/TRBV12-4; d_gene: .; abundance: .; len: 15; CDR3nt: TGTGCCAGCAGCCTCAGCGGTAGAGACAAAAACATTCAGTACTTC; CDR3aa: CASSLSGRDKNIQYF
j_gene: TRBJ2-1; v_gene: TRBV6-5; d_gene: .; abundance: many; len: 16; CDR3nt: TGTGCCAGCAGTACCCGAGAGAAGTCCGCCTACAATGAGCAGTTCTTC; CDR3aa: CASSTREKSAYNEQFF
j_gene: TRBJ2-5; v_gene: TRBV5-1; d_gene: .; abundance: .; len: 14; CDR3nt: TGCGCCAGCAGCTTGGGGTCAGGGGAGTATGAGCAGTACTTC; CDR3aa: CASSLGSGEYEQYF
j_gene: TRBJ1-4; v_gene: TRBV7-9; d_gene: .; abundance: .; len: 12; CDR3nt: TGTGCCAGCAGCTACCTAGAGGGAGAACTGTTTTTT; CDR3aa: CASSYLEGELFF
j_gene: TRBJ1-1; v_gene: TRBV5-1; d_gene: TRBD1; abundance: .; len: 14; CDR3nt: TGCGCCAGCAGCGAGGGACAGGGTGCGGCTGAAGCTTTCTTT; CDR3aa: CASSEGQGAAEAFF
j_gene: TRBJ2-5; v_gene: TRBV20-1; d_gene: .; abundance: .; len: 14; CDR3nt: TGCAGTGCTAGAGCGGCACAGGGTGAAGGGACCCAGTACTTC; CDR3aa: CSARAAQGEGTQYF
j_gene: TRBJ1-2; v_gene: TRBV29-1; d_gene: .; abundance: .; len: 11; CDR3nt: TGCAGCGTTGTTTCGCAGAATGGCTACACCTTC; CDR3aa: CSVVSQNGYTF
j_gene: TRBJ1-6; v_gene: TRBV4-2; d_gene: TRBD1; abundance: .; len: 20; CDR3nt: TGTGCCAGCAGCCAAGATTTTAGGGACAGGAAAGATCCCTATAATTCACCCCTCCACTTT; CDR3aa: CASSQDFRDRKDPYNSPLHF
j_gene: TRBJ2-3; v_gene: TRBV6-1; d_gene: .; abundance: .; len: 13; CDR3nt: TGTGCCAGCCTAGGGACCACCACAGATACGCAGTATTTT; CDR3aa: CASLGTTTDTQYF
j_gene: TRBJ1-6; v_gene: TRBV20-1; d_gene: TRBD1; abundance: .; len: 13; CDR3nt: TGCAGTGCTAGAGCCAGGGGGAGATCACCCCTCCACTTT; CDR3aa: CSARARGRSPLHF
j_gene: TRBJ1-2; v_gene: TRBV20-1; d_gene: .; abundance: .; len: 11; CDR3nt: TGCAGTGCTAGAGTCCGTGATGGCTACACCTTC; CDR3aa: CSARVRDGYTF
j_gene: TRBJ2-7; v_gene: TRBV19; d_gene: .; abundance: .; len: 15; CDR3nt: TGTGCCAGTAGTGCCTCGGGACACGGGACCTACGAGCAGTACTTC; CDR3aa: CASSASGHGTYEQYF
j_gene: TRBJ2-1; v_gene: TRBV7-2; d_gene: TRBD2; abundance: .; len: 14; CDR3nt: TGTGCCAGTGGTAGACTAGCGGGGGCTTGGGAGCAGTTCTTC; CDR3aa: CASGRLAGAWEQFF
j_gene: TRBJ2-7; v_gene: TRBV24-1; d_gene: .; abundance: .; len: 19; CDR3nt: TGTGCCATAGCGCTGGCTAGGAATTCGGATGATGACCCCTCCTACGAGCAGTACTTC; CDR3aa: CAIALARNSDDDPSYEQYF
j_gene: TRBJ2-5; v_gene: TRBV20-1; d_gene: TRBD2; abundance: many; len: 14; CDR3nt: TGCAGTGCTCTTAGCGGGGGGGCTGAGGAGACCCAGTACTTC; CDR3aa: CSALSGGAEETQYF
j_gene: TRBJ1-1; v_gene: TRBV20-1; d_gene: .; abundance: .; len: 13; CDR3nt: TGCAGTGCTAGCTGGGTTATGAACACTGAAGCTTTCTTT; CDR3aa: CSASWVMNTEAFF
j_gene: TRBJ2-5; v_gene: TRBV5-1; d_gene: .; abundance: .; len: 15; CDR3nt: TGCGCCAGCAGCTTGGAACGGGGCCCGGAGGAGACCCAGTACTTC; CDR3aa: CASSLERGPEETQYF
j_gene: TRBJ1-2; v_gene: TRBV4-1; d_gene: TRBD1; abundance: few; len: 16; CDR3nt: TGCGCCAGCAGCCAAGCCCGGACAGGGTTAGGCTATGGCTACACCTTC; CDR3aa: CASSQARTGLGYGYTF
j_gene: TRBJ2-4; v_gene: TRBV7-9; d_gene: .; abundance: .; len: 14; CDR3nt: TGTGCCAGCAGCCCTAGGGGCCGTGGGGACATTCAGTACTTC; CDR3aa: CASSPRGRGDIQYF
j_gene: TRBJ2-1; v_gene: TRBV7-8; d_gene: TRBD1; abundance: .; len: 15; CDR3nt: TGTGCCAGCAGCACTTTAGGGACAGGGTGGAATGAGCAGTTCTTC; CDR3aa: CASSTLGTGWNEQFF
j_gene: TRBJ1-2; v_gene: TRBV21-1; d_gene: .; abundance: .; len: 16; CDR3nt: TGTGCCAGCAGCAAAGCCCAGGGCCCTTCTAACTATGGCTACACCTTC; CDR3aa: CASSKAQGPSNYGYTF
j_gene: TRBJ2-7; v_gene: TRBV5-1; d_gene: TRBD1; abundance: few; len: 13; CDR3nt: TGCGCCAGCAGCCGCGGACAGGACTACGAGCAGTACTTC; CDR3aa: CASSRGQDYEQYF
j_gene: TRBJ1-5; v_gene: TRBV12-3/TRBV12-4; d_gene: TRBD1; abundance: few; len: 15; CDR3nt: TGTGCCAGCAGGTGGACAGGGGGCGTCAATCAGCCCCAGCATTTT; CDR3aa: CASRWTGGVNQPQHF
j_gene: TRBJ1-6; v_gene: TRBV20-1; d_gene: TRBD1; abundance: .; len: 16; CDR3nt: TGCAGTGCTAGAGATCCTGGGACAGCTAATAATTCACCCCTCCACTTT; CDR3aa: CSARDPGTANNSPLHF
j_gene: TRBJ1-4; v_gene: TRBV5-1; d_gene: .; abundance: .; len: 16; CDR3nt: TGCGCCAGCAGCTTACAGGGCCCCGGTGGGAATGAAAAACTGTTTTTT; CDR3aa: CASSLQGPGGNEKLFF
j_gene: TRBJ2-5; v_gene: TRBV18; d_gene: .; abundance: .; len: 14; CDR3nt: TGTGCCAGCTCACCAATGAGGGACCAAGAGACCCAGTACTTC; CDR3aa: CASSPMRDQETQYF
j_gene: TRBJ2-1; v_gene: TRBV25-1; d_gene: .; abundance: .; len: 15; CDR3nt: TGTGCCAGCAGTGAATATCGGGCAGGGTACAATGAGCAGTTCTTC; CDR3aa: CASSEYRAGYNEQFF
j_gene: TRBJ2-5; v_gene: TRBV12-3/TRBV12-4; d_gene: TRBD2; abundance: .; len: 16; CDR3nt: TGTGCCAGCAGTCCAGGTAGCGGGGGGGCTGGAGAGACCCAGTATTTC; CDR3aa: CASSPGSGGAGETQYF
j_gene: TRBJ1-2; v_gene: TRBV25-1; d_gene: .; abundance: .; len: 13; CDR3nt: TGTGCCAGCAACTCAGGGTCCAACTATGGCTACACCTTC; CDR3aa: CASNSGSNYGYTF
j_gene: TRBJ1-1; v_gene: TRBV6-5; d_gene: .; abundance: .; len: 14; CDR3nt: TGTGCCAGCACCCAACCGGGAAGAAACACTGAAGCTTTCTTT; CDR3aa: CASTQPGRNTEAFF
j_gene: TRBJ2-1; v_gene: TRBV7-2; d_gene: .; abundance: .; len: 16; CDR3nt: TGTGCCAGCAGCTTGTTCTTGTTCGCGCTAGTGGGTGAGCAGTTCTTC; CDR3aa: CASSLFLFALVGEQFF
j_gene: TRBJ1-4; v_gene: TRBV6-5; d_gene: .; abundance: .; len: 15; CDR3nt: TGTGCCAGCAGTTACCTCGGGGCCCATAATGAAAGACTGTTTTTT; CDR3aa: CASSYLGAHNERLFF
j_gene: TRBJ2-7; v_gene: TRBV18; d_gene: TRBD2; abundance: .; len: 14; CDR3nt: TGTGCCAGCTCACCTTACGGGGGGGCTAACGAGCAGTACTTC; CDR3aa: CASSPYGGANEQYF
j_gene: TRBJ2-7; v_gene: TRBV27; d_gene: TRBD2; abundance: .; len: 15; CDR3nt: TGTGCCAGCAGTTTATCGGGAGGGCCCACCTACGAGCAGTACTTC; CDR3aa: CASSLSGGPTYEQYF
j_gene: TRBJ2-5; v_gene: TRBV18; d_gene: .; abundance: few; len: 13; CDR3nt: TGTGCCAGCTCACCACCGAGTCTAGAGACCCAGTACTTC; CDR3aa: CASSPPSLETQYF
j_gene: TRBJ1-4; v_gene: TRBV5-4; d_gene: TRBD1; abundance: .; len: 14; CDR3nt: TGTGCCAGCAGCTTGAAGGGGGCCGACGAAAAACTGTTTTTT; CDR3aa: CASSLKGADEKLFF
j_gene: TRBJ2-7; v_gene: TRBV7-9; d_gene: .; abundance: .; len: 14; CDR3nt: TGTGCCAGCAGCTTTACCCCGAGCTCCTACGAGCAGTACTTC; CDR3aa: CASSFTPSSYEQYF
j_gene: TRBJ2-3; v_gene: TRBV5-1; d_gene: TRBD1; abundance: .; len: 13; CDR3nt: TGCGCCAGCAGCGACAGGGGGCCGGATACGCAGTATTTT; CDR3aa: CASSDRGPDTQYF
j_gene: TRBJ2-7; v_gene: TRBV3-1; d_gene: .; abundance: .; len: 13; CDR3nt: TGTGCCAGCAGGAGGACAGCTTCCTACGAGCAGTACTTC; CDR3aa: CASRRTASYEQYF
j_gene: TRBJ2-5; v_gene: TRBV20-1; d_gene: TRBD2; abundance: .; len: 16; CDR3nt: TGCAGTGCTAGTTGGTTAGCGGGGACTCTCCAAGAGACCCAGTACTTC; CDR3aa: CSASWLAGTLQETQYF
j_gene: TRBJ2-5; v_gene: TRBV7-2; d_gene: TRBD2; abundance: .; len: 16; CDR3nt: TGTGCCAGCAGCGATCCTAGCGGAGGGAGCCAAGAGACCCAGTACTTC; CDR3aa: CASSDPSGGSQETQYF
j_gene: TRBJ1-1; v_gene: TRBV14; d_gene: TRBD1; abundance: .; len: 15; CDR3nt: TGTGCCAGCAGCCCGATGGACAGGGAGAACACTGAAGCTTTCTTT; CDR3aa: CASSPMDRENTEAFF
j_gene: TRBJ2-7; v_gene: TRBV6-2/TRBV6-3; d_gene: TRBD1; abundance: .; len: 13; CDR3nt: TGTGCCAGCAGTACGGGGACAGGGCGCGAGCAGTACTTC; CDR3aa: CASSTGTGREQYF
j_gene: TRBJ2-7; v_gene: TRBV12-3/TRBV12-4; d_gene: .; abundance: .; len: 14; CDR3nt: TGTGCCAGCGCGGTCCGAGGGGCAGACGACGAGCAGTACTTC; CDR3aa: CASAVRGADDEQYF
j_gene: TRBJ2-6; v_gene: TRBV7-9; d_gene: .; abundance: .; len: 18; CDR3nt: TGTGCCAGCAGCTTCGACAGAGGGGCCAGCTCTGGGGCCAACGTCCTGACTTTC; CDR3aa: CASSFDRGASSGANVLTF
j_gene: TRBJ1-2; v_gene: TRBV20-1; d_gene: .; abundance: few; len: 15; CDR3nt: TGCAGTGCCCGGACGGGGACCTCGTTCAACTATGGCTACACCTTC; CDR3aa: CSARTGTSFNYGYTF
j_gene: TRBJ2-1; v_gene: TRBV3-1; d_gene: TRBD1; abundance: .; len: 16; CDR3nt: TGTGCCAGCAGCCAAGACCCTGGACAGGCCACCAATGAGCAGTTCTTC; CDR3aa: CASSQDPGQATNEQFF
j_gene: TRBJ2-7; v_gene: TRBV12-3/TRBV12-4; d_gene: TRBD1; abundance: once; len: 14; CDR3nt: TGTGCCAGCACATCCCGGGCAGGGGGTAACGAGCAGTACTTC; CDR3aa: CASTSRAGGNEQYF
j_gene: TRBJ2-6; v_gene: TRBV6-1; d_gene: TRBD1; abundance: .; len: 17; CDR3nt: TGTGCCAGCAGCTTCTGGGACAGAGGCTCTGGGGCCAACGTCCTGACTTTC; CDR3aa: CASSFWDRGSGANVLTF
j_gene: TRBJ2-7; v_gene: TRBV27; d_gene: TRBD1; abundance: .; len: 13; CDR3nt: TGTGCCAGCAGTATACAGGGGACCTACGAGCAGTACTTC; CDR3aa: CASSIQGTYEQYF